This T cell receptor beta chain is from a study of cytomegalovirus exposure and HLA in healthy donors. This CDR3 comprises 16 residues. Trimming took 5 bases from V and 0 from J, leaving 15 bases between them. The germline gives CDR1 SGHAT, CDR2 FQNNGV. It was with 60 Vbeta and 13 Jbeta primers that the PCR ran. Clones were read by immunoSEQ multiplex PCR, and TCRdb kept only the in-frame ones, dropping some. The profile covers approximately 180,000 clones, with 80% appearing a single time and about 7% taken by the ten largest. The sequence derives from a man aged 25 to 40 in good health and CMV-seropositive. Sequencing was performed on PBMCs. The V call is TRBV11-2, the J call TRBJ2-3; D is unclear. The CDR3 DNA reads TGTGCCAGCAGCCAAGGAGCCAGCCCTAGCACAGATACGCAGTATTTT. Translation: CASSQGASPSTDTQYF.